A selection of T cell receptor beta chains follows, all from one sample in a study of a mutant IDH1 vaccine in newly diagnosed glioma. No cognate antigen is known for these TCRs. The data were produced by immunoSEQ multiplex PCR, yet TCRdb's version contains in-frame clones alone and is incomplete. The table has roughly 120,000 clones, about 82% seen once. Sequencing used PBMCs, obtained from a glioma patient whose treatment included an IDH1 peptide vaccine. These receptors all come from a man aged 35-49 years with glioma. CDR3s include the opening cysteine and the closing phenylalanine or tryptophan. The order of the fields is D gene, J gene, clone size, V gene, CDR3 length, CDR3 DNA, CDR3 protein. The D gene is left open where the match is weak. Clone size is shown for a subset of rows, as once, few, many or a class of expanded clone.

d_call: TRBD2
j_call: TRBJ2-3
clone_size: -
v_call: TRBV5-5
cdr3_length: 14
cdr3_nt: TGTGCCAGCAGTCCGCGGGGGAGCACAGATACGCAGTATTTT
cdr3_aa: CASSPRGSTDTQYF

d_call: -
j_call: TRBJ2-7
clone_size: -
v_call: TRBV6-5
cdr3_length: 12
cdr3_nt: TGTGCCAGCAGCTCACTGGTTGGGGAGCAGTACTTC
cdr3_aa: CASSSLVGEQYF

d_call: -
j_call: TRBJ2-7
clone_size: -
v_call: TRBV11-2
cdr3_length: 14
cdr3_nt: TGTGCCAGCAGCTTAGGGCAGGGAAACTACGAGCAGTACTTC
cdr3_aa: CASSLGQGNYEQYF

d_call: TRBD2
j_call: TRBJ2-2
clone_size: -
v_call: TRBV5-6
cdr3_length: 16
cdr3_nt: TGTGCCAGTCTGTGGACTAGCGGGAGGATTTCCGGGGAGCTGTTTTTT
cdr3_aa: CASLWTSGRISGELFF

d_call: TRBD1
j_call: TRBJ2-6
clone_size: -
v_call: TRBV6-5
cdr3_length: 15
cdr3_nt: TGTGCCAGCAGATCCACAGGGGCTGGGGCCAACGTCCTGACTTTC
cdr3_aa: CASRSTGAGANVLTF

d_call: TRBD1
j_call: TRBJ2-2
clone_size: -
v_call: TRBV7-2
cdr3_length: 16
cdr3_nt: TGTGCCAGCAGCTTAGTGTCAGGGGGCTTCTCCGGGGAGCTGTTTTTT
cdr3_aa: CASSLVSGGFSGELFF

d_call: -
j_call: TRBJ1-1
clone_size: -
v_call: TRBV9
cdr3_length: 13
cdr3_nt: TGTGCCAGCAGCGTCGGGTCGAACACTGAAGCTTTCTTT
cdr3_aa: CASSVGSNTEAFF

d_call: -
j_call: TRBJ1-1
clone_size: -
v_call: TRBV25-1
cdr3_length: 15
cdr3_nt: TGTGCCAGCAGTGGGGCGACAGCCCGGGTCACTGAAGCTTTCTTT
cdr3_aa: CASSGATARVTEAFF

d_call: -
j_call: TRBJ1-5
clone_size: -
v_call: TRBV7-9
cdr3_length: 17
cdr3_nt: TGTGCCAGCAGCTTATATGCGGGAACTGGTATCAATCAGCCCCAGCATTTT
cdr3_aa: CASSLYAGTGINQPQHF

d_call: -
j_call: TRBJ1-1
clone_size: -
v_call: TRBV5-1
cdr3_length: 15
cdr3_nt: TGCGCCAGCGGGACGGGACACTCTTTGAACACTGAAGCTTTCTTT
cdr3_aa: CASGTGHSLNTEAFF

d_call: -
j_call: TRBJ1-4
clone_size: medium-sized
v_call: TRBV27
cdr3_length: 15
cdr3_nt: TGTGCCAGCAGTGTAACAGGGTCTTCTAATGAAAAACTGTTTTTT
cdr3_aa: CASSVTGSSNEKLFF

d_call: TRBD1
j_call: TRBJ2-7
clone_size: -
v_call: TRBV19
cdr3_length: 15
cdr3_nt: TGTGCCAGTAGTCCTTCCGACAGGGTACTGTACGAGCAGTACTTC
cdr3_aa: CASSPSDRVLYEQYF

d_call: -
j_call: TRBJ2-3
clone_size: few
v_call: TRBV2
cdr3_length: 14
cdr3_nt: TGTGCCAGCAGATCCGGGTCTGGGAGGGATACGCAGTATTTT
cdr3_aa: CASRSGSGRDTQYF

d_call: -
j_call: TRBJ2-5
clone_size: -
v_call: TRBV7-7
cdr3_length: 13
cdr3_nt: TGTGCTAGCAGCTTAGCGCATGGAGAGACCCAGTACTTC
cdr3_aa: CASSLAHGETQYF

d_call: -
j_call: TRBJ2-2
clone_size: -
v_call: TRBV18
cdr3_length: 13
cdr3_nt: TGTGCCAGCTCACCTATAAACACCGGGGAGCTGTTTTTT
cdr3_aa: CASSPINTGELFF

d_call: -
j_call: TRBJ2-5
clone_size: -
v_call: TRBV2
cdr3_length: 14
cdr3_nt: TGTGCCAGCAGTGAGAATCGGGGACGTGAGACCCAGTACTTC
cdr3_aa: CASSENRGRETQYF

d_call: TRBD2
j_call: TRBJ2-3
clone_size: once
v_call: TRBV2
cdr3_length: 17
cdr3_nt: TGTGCCAGGGTCCCGGGACTAGCGGGAGTTGGCACAGATACGCAGTATTTT
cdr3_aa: CARVPGLAGVGTDTQYF

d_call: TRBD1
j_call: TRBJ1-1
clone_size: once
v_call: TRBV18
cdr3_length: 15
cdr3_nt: TGTGCCAGCTCACCCCTGGACAGGGGGCACACTGAAGCTTTCTTT
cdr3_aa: CASSPLDRGHTEAFF

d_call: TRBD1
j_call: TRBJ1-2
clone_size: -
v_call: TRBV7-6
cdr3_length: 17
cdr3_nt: TGTGCCAGCAGCTCCTCGCCGGACTTAGACAGGGTACATGGCTACACCTTC
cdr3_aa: CASSSSPDLDRVHGYTF

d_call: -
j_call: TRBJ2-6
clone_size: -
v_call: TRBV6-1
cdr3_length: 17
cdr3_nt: TGTGCCAGCAGTGAAGGGCTCGGAGGCTCTGGGGCCAACGTCCTGACTTTC
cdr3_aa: CASSEGLGGSGANVLTF

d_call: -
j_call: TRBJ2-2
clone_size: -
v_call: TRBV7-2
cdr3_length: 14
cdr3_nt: TGTGCCAGCAGCTTAGACAGGGTGGTCGGGGAGCTGTTTTTT
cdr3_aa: CASSLDRVVGELFF

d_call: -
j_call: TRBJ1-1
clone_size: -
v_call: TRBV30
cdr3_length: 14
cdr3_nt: TGTGCCTGGAGTAGCGCTCGACTGAACACTGAAGCTTTCTTT
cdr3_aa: CAWSSARLNTEAFF

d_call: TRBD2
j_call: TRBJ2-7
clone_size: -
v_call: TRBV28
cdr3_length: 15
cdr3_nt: TGTGCCAGCAGTTTAAGGACTAGCGGGGGCTACGAGCAGTACTTC
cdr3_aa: CASSLRTSGGYEQYF

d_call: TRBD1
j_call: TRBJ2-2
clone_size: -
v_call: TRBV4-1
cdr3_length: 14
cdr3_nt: TGCGCCAGCAGCCCGGACAGGCCTCCGGGGGAGCTGTTTTTT
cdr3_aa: CASSPDRPPGELFF

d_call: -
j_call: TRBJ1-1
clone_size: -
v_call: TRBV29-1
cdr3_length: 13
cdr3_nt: TGCAGCGTTGCCCCGGGGATAGGGGCTGAAGCTTTCTTT
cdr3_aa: CSVAPGIGAEAFF

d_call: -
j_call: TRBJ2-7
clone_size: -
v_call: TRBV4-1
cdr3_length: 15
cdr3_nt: TGCGCCAGCAGCCAAGGGGGCAGTAGCTCCTACGAGCAGTACTTC
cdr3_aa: CASSQGGSSSYEQYF

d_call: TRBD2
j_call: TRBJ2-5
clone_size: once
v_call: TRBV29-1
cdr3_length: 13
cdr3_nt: TGCAGCACAGCCCCTGGGGGGGAAAAGACCCAGTACTTC
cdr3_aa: CSTAPGGEKTQYF

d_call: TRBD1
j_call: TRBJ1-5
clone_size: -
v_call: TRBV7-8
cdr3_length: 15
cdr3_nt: TGTGCCAGCAGCGCACAGGGGAGTAGCAATCAGCCCCAGCATTTT
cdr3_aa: CASSAQGSSNQPQHF

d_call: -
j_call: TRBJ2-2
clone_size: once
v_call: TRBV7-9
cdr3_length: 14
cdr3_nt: TGTGCCAGCGGTCGGGACCTTAACACCGGGGAGCTGTTTTTT
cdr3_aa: CASGRDLNTGELFF

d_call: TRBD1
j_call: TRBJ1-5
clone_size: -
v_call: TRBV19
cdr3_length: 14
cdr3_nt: TGTGCCAGTAGTCCCGGACAGGGGGATCAGCCCCAGCATTTT
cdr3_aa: CASSPGQGDQPQHF

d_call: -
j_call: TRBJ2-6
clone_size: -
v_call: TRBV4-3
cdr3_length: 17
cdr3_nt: TGCGCCAGCAGCCGGGTCGAGGGGGGGCCTGGGGCCAACGTCCTGACTTTC
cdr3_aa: CASSRVEGGPGANVLTF

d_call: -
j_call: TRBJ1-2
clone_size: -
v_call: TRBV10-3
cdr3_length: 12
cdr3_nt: TGTGCCATACAAGATCGGACAGATGGCTACACCTTC
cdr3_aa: CAIQDRTDGYTF

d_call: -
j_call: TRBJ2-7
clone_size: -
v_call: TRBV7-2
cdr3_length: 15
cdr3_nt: TGTGCCAGCAGCTTACGCAAGCAGGCCCCCTACGAGCAGTACTTC
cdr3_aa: CASSLRKQAPYEQYF

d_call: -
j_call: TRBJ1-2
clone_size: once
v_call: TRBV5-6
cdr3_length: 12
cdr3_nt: TGTGCCAGCAGCTTAGACAGCTATGGCTACACCTTC
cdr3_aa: CASSLDSYGYTF

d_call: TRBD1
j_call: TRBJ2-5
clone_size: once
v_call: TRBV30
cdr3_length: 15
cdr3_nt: TGTGCCTGGAGTCCCCCGGGACAGATTCAAGAGACCCAGTACTTC
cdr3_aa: CAWSPPGQIQETQYF

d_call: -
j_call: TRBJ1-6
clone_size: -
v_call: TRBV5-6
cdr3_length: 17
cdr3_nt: TGTGCCAGCAGCGGGGAGCTACAGAGGGCCTATAATTCACCCCTCCACTTT
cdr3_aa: CASSGELQRAYNSPLHF

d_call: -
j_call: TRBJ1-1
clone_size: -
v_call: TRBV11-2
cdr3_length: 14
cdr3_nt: TGTGCCAGCTCCGGGGGGGCGATGTGGGCGGCGGCTTTCTTT
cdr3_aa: CASSGGAMWAAAFF

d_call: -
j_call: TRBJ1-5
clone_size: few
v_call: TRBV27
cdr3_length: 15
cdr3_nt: TGTGCCAGCAGTTTATCTGTACAAAGGAATCAGCCCCAGCATTTT
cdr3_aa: CASSLSVQRNQPQHF

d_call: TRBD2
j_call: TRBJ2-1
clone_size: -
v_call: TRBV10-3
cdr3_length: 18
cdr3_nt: TGTGCCATCAGCGATATAACTAGCGGTCTTAGCTCCTACAATGAGCAGTTCTTC
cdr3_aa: CAISDITSGLSSYNEQFF

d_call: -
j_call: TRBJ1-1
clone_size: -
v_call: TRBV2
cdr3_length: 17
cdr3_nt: TGTGCCAGCAGTGGGGGGGCGACAGTCGGGATGAACACTGAAGCTTTCTTT
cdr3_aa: CASSGGATVGMNTEAFF

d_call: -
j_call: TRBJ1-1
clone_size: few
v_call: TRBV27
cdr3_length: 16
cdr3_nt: TGTGCCAGCAGCTCCGTAGACGACAGAGTGAACACTGAAGCTTTCTTT
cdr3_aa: CASSSVDDRVNTEAFF